Reported below is one TCR beta chain. Its target is unknown. Caucasian adults residing in Nashville, Tennessee made up all the donors. The sample comes from a study of shared clonotypes between healthy human individuals. Findings and limits, study-wide: Enrolling few donors narrowed the genetic and exposure-history diversity that was represented. Sequencing depth was predicted to influence how clonotypes are shared among donors.

The CDR3 contains 13 residues. V was pared by 3 bases and J by 10 bases, with 12 bases between. The germline V gene encodes CDR1 MNHNS and CDR2 SASEGT. The material for each subset, its genomic DNA, was split evenly across several immunoSEQ plates. Profiling relied on immunoSEQ multiplex PCR, and the TCRdb table lists in-frame clones only, not all of them. The table has about 1.5 million clones, about 96% seen once. This chain connects TRBV6-1 to TRBJ1-4; TRBD1 might be the D (5 bases). The material sequenced was naive CD4+ T cells sorted from blood. The subset: CD45RA+ positively selected. The sequence was obtained from a man aged 25-45 years in good health. CDR3 amino acids: CASSEAERGKLFF. The CDR3 coding sequence is TGTGCCAGCAGTGAGGCCGAAAGGGGAAAACTGTTTTTT.